The rows below give T cell receptor beta chains drawn from one sample of a study of cytomegalovirus exposure and HLA in healthy donors. Measured with immunoSEQ multiplex PCR; TCRdb has only the in-frame clones, and not every one. The data contain 250,000 to 350,000 clones, 80% to 90% of them singletons. Input material: PBMCs. These receptor sequences come from a man aged 35-49 years in good health and CMV-seropositive. Both conserved end residues are part of each CDR3. A D gene is named only where the DNA matches it firmly. Expanded clones are given a class, and other clones once, few, many or no size at all.

abundance	v_gene	d_gene	j_gene	CDR3nt	CDR3aa
.	TRBV19	TRBD1	TRBJ2-1	TGTGCCAGTAGTACCTCGGGACAGTACAATGAGCAGTTCTTC	CASSTSGQYNEQFF
few	TRBV7-3	.	TRBJ1-3	TGTGCCAGCAGCAAATCAGGGCTCTCTGGAAACACCATATATTTT	CASSKSGLSGNTIYF
.	TRBV7-6	.	TRBJ1-5	TGTGCCAGCAGCTTAGGTTGGCAGATTAATCAGCCCCAGCATTTT	CASSLGWQINQPQHF
once	TRBV4-1	TRBD1	TRBJ1-5	TGCGCCAGCAGCCAATTCCTCCGGGACAGGAGCAATCAGCCCCAGCATTTT	CASSQFLRDRSNQPQHF
.	TRBV28	TRBD1	TRBJ1-5	TGTGCCAGCAGTTTTCCGGGACAGGCCAATCAGCCCCAGCATTTT	CASSFPGQANQPQHF
.	TRBV9	.	TRBJ2-7	TGTGCCAGCAGCGTAGGACATTCCTACGAGCAGTACTTC	CASSVGHSYEQYF
.	TRBV7-2	TRBD2	TRBJ2-3	TGTGCCAGCAGCGGAGGGACTAGCGGGAGGAAGGATACGCAGTATTTT	CASSGGTSGRKDTQYF
.	TRBV7-9	.	TRBJ2-5	TGTGCCAGCAGCTTATTGGACAGAGCCTTGAAAGAGACCCAGTACTTC	CASSLLDRALKETQYF
few	TRBV29-1	TRBD2	TRBJ2-7	TGCAGCGTTGAGGTAGCGGGAGGGACCTACGAGCAGTACTTC	CSVEVAGGTYEQYF
.	TRBV4-1	TRBD1	TRBJ2-7	TGCGCCAGCAGCCATCCGACAGGGGCCTCCTACGAGCAGTACTTC	CASSHPTGASYEQYF
.	TRBV7-8	TRBD2	TRBJ2-2	TGTGCCAGCAGCTTCCGGACTAGCGGGAACACCGGGGAGCTGTTTTTT	CASSFRTSGNTGELFF
.	TRBV19	.	TRBJ1-4	TGTGCCAGTAGTGATCGAGGGTCAAGTAATGAAAAACTGTTTTTT	CASSDRGSSNEKLFF
.	TRBV10-3	.	TRBJ1-1	TGTGCCATCAGTGGTCTCGGGAGTGAAGCTTTCTTT	CAISGLGSEAFF